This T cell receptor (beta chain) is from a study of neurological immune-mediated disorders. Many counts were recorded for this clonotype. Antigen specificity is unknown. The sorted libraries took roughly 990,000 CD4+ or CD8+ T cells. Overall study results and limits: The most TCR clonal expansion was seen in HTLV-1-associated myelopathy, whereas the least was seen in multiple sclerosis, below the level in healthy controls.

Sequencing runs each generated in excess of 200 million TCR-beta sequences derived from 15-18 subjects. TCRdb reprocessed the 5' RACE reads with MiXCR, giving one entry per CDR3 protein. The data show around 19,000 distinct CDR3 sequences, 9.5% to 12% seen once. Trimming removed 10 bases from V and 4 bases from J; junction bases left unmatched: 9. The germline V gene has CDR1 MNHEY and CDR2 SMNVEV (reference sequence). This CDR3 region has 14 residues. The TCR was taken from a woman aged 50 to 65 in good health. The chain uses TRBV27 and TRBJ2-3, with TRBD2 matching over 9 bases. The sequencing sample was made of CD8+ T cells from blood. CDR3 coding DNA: TGTGCCACCAATAGCGGGGGTTTCCCAGATACGCAGTATTTT. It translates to CATNSGGFPDTQYF.